This entry lists 27 T cell receptor beta chains sequenced from one sample in a study of T-cell reconstitution after alpha-beta-depleted transplantation in children. A library of TCRbeta sequences, prepared with unique molecular identifiers, was generated. A single record per CDR3 protein comes from TCRdb applying MiXCR to the PCR reads. The data hold 600,000 to 700,000 distinct CDR3 sequences, with 16% observed a single time. The sample here was PBMCs from the stem cell graft donor, taken from the stem cell graft. The receptors stem from a human donor who donated a stem cell graft to a child with acute myeloid leukemia.

The gene calls are TRBV7-9 and TRBJ2-3; D is uncertain. V lost 7 bases to trimming and J lost 4 bases, with 9 bases between them. CDR1 and CDR2 from the germline V gene are SEHNR and FQNEAQ (reference sequence). The CDR3 runs 12 residues. CDR3 nucleotide sequence: TGTGCCAGCATAGGCCCGGCAGATACGCAGTATTTT. Translated: CASIGPADTQYF.

The CDR3 loop is CASSTGLAAASGTDTQYF. Written as DNA, the CDR3 is TGTGCCAGCAGTACAGGACTAGCGGCGGCGTCGGGCACAGATACGCAGTATTTT. The chain combines TRBV6-1 with TRBJ2-3; 10 positions match TRBD2. V lost 5 bases and J lost 1; bases outside the gene matches: 12. The CDR3 loop spans 18 amino acids. The V gene's germline CDR1 is MNHNS and CDR2 SASEGT.

The chain recombines TRBV7-2 with TRBJ1-2; 8 bases are shared with TRBD1. V gave up 4 bases and J gave up 2 bases; unmatched junction bases: 6. Germline CDR1 reads SGHTA; CDR2 reads FQGNSA. The CDR3 has 15 residues. CDR3: CASSSRDRSNYGYTF. The CDR3 nucleotides are TGTGCCAGCAGCTCCCGGGACAGGTCAAACTATGGCTACACCTTC.

This clonotype was seen a few times. The chain links TRBV20-1 to TRBJ1-6; 11 bases align to TRBD1. The CDR3 totals 19 residues. Germline V gene sequence: CDR1 DFQATT, CDR2 SNEGSKA (reference sequence). Trimming at V came to 3 bases and at J to 8 bases, leaving 18 bases not matched to a gene. CDR3 protein: CSARALPGTGGIGYSPLHF. The CDR3 DNA reads as TGCAGTGCTAGGGCCCTACCCGGGACAGGGGGAATCGGGTATTCACCCCTCCACTTT.

This clonotype was detected a few times. As DNA, the CDR3 is TGTGCCAGCAGTTTTTTCAGGAGTAACAATGAGCAGTTCTTC. It specifies CASSFFRSNNEQFF. The V and J genes are TRBV28 and TRBJ2-1; D remains ambiguous. This CDR3 is 14 amino acids long. V was trimmed by 3 bases and J by 5 bases, leaving 11 bases between them. Germline V gene lookup returns CDR1 MDHEN and CDR2 SYDVKM.

V is TRBV4-1 and J is TRBJ2-1, with 7 bases matching TRBD1. The CDR3 is made up of 18 amino acids. The germline gives CDR1 MGHRA, CDR2 YSYEKL. V gave up 0 bases and J gave up 6 bases; unmatched junction bases: 14. The CDR3 reads CASSQEPKLGPGGNEQFF. The CDR3 DNA is TGCGCCAGCAGCCAAGAACCAAAGTTGGGACCAGGGGGCAATGAGCAGTTCTTC.

This clonotype was seen ten or more times. The J gene is TRBJ2-2, the V gene TRBV20-1; a possible D gene is TRBD1 (5 bases). Trimming left V 1 base short and J 1 base short, with 10 bases between. CDR3 size: 15 residues. Per the germline V gene, CDR1 is DFQATT and CDR2 is SNEGSKA (reference sequence). The CDR3 here is CSARADNQNTGELFF. As DNA, the CDR3 is TGCAGTGCTAGAGCGGACAACCAGAACACCGGGGAGCTGTTTTTT.

CDR3 region: CASSQPTGTGDTGELFF. DNA for the CDR3: TGTGCCAGCAGCCAGCCAACCGGGACAGGAGATACCGGGGAGCTGTTTTTT. This chain connects TRBV7-9 to TRBJ2-2; TRBD1 matches at 8 bases. V dropped 5 bases and J dropped 5; count of bases not matched to a gene: 13. The CDR3 consists of 17 residues. Per germline, CDR1 SEHNR and CDR2 FQNEAQ (reference sequence).

The chain uses TRBV5-1 and TRBJ2-7, with 7 bases matching TRBD1. Germline CDR1 SGHRS, CDR2 YFSETQ. This CDR3 is 15 amino acids long. V gave up 4 bases and J gave up 3 bases; unmatched junction bases: 10. The DNA of the CDR3 is TGCGCCAGCAGCCCCGGGGACAGCAGGAACTACGAGCAGTACGTC. It yields the protein CASSPGDSRNYEQYV.

This sequence joins TRBV7-3 and TRBJ1-1; possible D gene TRBD1, 5 bases. Deletions cut 1 base from V and 4 bases from J, with 10 bases between. The CDR3 extends over 14 amino acids. Germline lookup yields CDR1 SGHTA and CDR2 FQGTGA. As DNA, the CDR3 is TGTGCCAGCAGCTTAATGCCAGGGTCCACTGAAGCTTTCTTT. It codes for CASSLMPGSTEAFF. The full variable domain, completed using reference TRBV7-3 and TRBJ1-1, is GAGVSQTPSNKVTEKGKYVELRCDPISGHTALYWYRQSLGQGPEFLIYFQGTGAADDSGLPNDRFFAVRPEGSVSTLKIQRTERGDSAVYLCASSLMPGSTEAFFGQGTRLTVV.

This clonotype was seen more than once but under ten times. The J gene is TRBJ1-5, the V gene TRBV5-1; 7 nucleotides align to TRBD1. The germline V gene encodes CDR1 SGHRS and CDR2 YFSETQ. The CDR3 is 15 amino acids. The J segment lost 9 bases and the V segment lost 0 bases, leaving 9 bases of the junction unmatched. The CDR3 is CASSLGTGGRGPQHF. The CDR3 bases are TGCGCCAGCAGCTTGGGGACAGGAGGCCGGGGGCCCCAGCATTTT.

The CDR3 DNA is TGTGCCAGCAGCCACAGGTTCGGCAAAAACATTCAGTACTTC. As protein: CASSHRFGKNIQYF. This chain uses TRBV7-2 with TRBJ2-4; TRBD1 is a possible D gene (5 bases). The V end lost 5 bases, the J end lost 3 bases, and 11 bases lay between the germline ends. There are 14 residues in the CDR3. Germline V gives CDR1 SGHTA, CDR2 FQGNSA. The whole variable domain, remainder taken from reference TRBV7-2 and TRBJ2-4, is GAGVSQSPSNKVTEKGKDVELRCDPISGHTALYWYRQSLGQGLEFLIYFQGNSAPDKSGLPSDRFSAERTGGSVSTLTIQRTQQEDSAVYLCASSHRFGKNIQYFGAGTRLSVL.

This clonotype occurred many times. The chain combines TRBV5-5 with TRBJ1-6, with no clear D. Trimming shortened V by 0 bases and J by 7 bases, and 11 bases separated the two germline ends. The CDR3 contains 15 residues. CDR1 and CDR2 from the germline V gene are SGHKS and YYEKEE (reference sequence). Here the CDR3 DNA reads TGTGCCAGCAGCTTGGGTGGGAAGATGAATTCACCCCTCCACTTT. Protein product: CASSLGGKMNSPLHF. Supplemented by reference TRBV5-5 and TRBJ1-6, the full variable domain reads DAGVTQSPTHLIKTRGQQVTLRCSPISGHKSVSWYQQVLGQGPQFIFQYYEKEERGRGNFPDRFSARQFPNYSSELNVNALLLGDSALYLCASSLGGKMNSPLHFGNGTRLTVT.

This clonotype was counted many times. The chain recombines TRBV20-1 with TRBJ2-7; possibly TRBD2 for D (6 bases). V was cut by 6 bases and J by 5 bases, with 11 bases left in between. Germline V CDR1 and CDR2: DFQATT, SNEGSKA (reference sequence). The CDR3 runs 11 residues. Here the CDR3 reads CSARTNNEQYF. The CDR3 region has the DNA TGCAGTGCCAGGACTAATAACGAGCAGTACTTC.

This clonotype was counted at least ten times. The CDR3 reads CSLTGGNEQFF. CDR3 bases: TGCAGTCTTACAGGGGGCAATGAGCAGTTCTTC. The chain employs TRBV20-1 and TRBJ2-1; 8 bases are shared with TRBD1. Germline values: CDR1 DFQATT, CDR2 SNEGSKA (reference sequence). The V gene end was trimmed by 8 bases and the J gene end by 6 bases; junction bases not matched to a gene: 3. This CDR3 is built from 11 residues.

This clonotype showed up many times. The chain joins TRBV12-3 or TRBV12-4 to TRBJ1-2, with 9 bases matching TRBD1. V lost 5 bases and J lost 3; bases outside the gene matches: 7. The CDR3 consists of 15 residues. Here the CDR3 DNA reads TGTGCCAGCAGTGCGTCGGGACAGGGATACTATGGCTACACCTTC. Amino acids: CASSASGQGYYGYTF.

This sequence joins TRBV25-1 and TRBJ2-1, with D tentatively TRBD1 or TRBD2 (6 bases each). The CDR3 consists of 12 residues. V lost 8 bases and J 8 bases, leaving 13 bases between the germline ends. Germline CDR1 and CDR2: MGHDK and SYGVNS. CDR3 loop: CASGGLGDEQFF. In DNA, the CDR3 is TGTGCCAGCGGGGGGCTGGGGGATGAGCAGTTCTTC.

The table lists this clonotype with a few counts. V gene TRBV15 combines with J gene TRBJ1-1, with a possible D match to TRBD1 (5 bases). The germline gives CDR1 LNHNV, CDR2 YYDKDF (reference sequence). CDR3 size: 18 residues. V lost 0 bases and J 1 base, leaving 18 bases between the germline ends. CDR3 nucleotides: TGTGCCACCAGCAGAGATCAGGGAGAGGATGGGTCGAACACTGAAGCTTTCTTT. Its translation: CATSRDQGEDGSNTEAFF.

This clonotype has ten or more counts. The CDR3 loop reads CSASSDRPELHF. The CDR3 region has the DNA TGCAGTGCTAGTAGCGACAGACCCGAGCTGCACTTT. The chain couples TRBV20-1 to TRBJ1-6; TRBD1 is a possible D gene (5 bases). The CDR3 sequence is 12 residues long. Germline V gene sequence: CDR1 DFQATT, CDR2 SNEGSKA (reference sequence). With 3 bases removed from V and 19 bases from J, the gap between germline ends came to 19 bases.

This clonotype showed up many times. DNA for the CDR3: TGTGCCAGCAGTTACAGCCCCAATCAGCCCCAGCATTTT. Its translation: CASSYSPNQPQHF. The rearrangement joins TRBV27 to TRBJ1-5; no clear D. CDR1 is MNHEY and CDR2 is SMNVEV in the germline V gene (reference sequence). The germline V and J ends were trimmed by 4 bases and 3 bases, with 7 bases remaining between them. This CDR3 spans 13 amino acids.

A few counts support this clonotype. CDR3 bases: TGCGCCAGCAGCCCCGGTCAGCTGACCGGGGAGCTGTTTTTT. Its translation is CASSPGQLTGELFF. The chain has TRBV5-1 and TRBJ2-2; D is unclear. The germline CDR1 and CDR2 sequences are SGHRS and YFSETQ. The CDR3 is 14 residues long. V was cut by 4 bases and J by 5 bases, with 12 bases left in between.

At least ten counts were recorded for this clonotype. The chain recombines TRBV20-1 with TRBJ2-7; a weak D match, TRBD1 (6 bases). This CDR3 contains 13 residues. Per germline, CDR1 DFQATT and CDR2 SNEGSKA (reference sequence). The ends were cut back, 5 bases at V and 7 bases at J, with 18 bases in the middle. The CDR3 DNA follows: TGCAGTGCTCGGATGACAGGTCGTCGTGAGCAGTACTTC. This gives the protein CSARMTGRREQYF.

This clonotype has a handful of counts. The V gene is TRBV4-2, the J gene TRBJ1-6, with a weak D call TRBD1 (5 bases). CDR1 and CDR2 from the germline V gene are LGHNA and YNFKEQ. V was shortened by 1 base and J by 9 bases, with 13 bases between the two germline ends. The CDR3 is 15 residues long. DNA of the CDR3: TGTGCCAGCAGCCAAGGGCAAGGGGAGGGTTCACCCCTCCACTTT. It encodes CASSQGQGEGSPLHF.

This clonotype was observed a single time. J is TRBJ1-1 and V is TRBV7-9, with D maybe TRBD1 (5 bases). V gave up 5 bases and J gave up 4 bases, with 11 bases separating them. Germline V gene lookup returns CDR1 SEHNR and CDR2 FQNEAQ (reference sequence). The CDR3 sequence is 13 residues long. The CDR3 region is CASSPTRGTEAFF. The CDR3 coding sequence is TGTGCCAGCAGCCCCACGAGGGGCACTGAAGCTTTCTTT.

This clonotype was counted between two and nine times. A single base separates this from a much larger clone, so it may be a read error. The rearrangement uses TRBV20-1 and TRBJ2-3; D gene ambiguous. Between the trimmed V and J ends, which lost 0 bases and 2 bases, there was a span of 3 bases. Germline values: CDR1 DFQATT, CDR2 SNEGSKA (reference sequence). The CDR3 consists of 12 residues. The CDR3: CSARDPTDTQYF. The CDR3 DNA sequence: TGCAGTGCTAGAGATCCCACAGATACGCAGTATTTT.

The chain links TRBV19 to TRBJ2-7; possibly TRBD2 for D (5 bases). The CDR3 has 13 residues. With 7 bases removed from V and 1 base from J, the gap between germline ends came to 11 bases. Germline CDR1 is LNHDA and CDR2 is SQIVND (reference sequence). CDR3 protein: CASTEDGSYEQYF. The DNA of the CDR3 is TGTGCCAGTACGGAGGACGGATCCTACGAGCAGTACTTC.

This chain links TRBV24-1 with TRBJ2-2; no clear D gene. Trimming took 3 bases from V and 10 from J, leaving 5 bases between them. Germline V gene sequence: CDR1 KGHDR, CDR2 SFDVKD. The CDR3 has 11 amino acids. The CDR3 bases are TGTGCCACCAGTGATGTTGCGGAGCTGTTTTTT. Amino acid sequence: CATSDVAELFF.